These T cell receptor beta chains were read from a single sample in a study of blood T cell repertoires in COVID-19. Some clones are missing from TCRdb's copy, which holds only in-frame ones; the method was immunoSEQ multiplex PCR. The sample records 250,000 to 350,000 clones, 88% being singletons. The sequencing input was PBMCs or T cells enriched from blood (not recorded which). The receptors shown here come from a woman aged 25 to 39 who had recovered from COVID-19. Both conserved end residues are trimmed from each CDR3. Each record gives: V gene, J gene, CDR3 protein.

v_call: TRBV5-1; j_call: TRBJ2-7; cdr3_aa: ASSAGGSYEQY
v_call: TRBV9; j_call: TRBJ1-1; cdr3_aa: ASSVGTGPGAF
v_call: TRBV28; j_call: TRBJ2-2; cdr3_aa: ASNSFTGELF
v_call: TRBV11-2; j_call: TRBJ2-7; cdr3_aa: ASSDQDRGRGYEQY
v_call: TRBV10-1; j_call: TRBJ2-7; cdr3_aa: ADDRAAYEQY
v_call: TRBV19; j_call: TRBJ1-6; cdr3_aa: ASSGTGGGNSPLH
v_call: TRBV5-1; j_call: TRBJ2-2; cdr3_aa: ASSLAAGTGELF
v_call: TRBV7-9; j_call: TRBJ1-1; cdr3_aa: ASSLSGASTEAF
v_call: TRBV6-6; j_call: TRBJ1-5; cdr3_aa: ASSRTGGSGNQPQH
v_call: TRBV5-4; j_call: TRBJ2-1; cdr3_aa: ASSLGGRKESEQF
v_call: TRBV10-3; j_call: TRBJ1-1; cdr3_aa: AISEDRDTEAF
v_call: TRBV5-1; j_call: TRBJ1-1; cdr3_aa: ASTPETGGLNTEAF
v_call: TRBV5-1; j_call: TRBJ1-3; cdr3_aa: ASRPGDGNTIY
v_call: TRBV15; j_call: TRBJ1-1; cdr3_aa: ATSLRQGLNTEAF
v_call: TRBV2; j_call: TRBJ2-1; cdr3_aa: ASSGDRGYNEQF
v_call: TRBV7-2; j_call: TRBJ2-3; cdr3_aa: ASSLGAGGRGDTQY
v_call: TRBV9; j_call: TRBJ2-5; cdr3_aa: ASSGGRARETQY
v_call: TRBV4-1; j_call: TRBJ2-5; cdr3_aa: ASSPQDTYQETQY
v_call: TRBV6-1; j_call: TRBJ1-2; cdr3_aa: ASSDGTGGYT
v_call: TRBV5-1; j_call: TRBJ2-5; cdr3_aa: ASSVGGGASETQY
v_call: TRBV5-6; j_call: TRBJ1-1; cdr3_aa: ASSLPFSGAEAF
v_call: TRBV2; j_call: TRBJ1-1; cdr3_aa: ASRETGQSAF
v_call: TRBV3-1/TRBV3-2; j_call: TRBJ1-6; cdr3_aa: ASASSPLH
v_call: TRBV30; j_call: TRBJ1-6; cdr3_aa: AWLPGQPNSPLH
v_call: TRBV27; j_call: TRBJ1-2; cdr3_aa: ASSPNGQAAA
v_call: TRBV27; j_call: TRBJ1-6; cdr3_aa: ASSITDRGLNSPLH
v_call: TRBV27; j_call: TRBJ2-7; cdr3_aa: ASSPSGRLWYEQY